The clone carrying this TCR beta chain has just a few counts. Its antigen is not identified. Assay used: immunoSEQ multiplex PCR; TCRdb lists only in-frame clones, some missing. The sample carries roughly 260,000 clones, around 91% recorded once. The data originate from a study of cytomegalovirus exposure and HLA in healthy donors. General study findings and limits: Across donors, most TCRs were seen rarely, yet some public ones were widespread. According to the study, 180 or so TCR beta chains were cytomegalovirus-associated. It was confirmed in vitro that a few of the CMV-associated chains were specific for CMV antigens.

CDR3 length equals 15 residues. Germline V gene sequence: CDR1 MNHNS, CDR2 SASEGT. Trimming cost V 5 bases and J 0 bases, with 13 bases left between them. The study drew the donors from its roughly 130-subject validation cohort, separate from the approximately 700-subject first cohort. The gene calls are TRBV6-1 and TRBJ1-2; tentatively, D is TRBD1 (5 bases). Source material: PBMCs. This clonotype was sampled from a woman under 30 in good health and CMV-seronegative. The chain's CDR3 is CASSLRTSTNYGYTF. The CDR3 DNA is TGTGCCAGCAGTCTCCGGACAAGCACTAACTATGGCTACACCTTC.